These 3 T cell receptor beta chains came from one sample sequenced in a study of T cells in tuberculosis (dated by TCRdb to 2017 to 2018). Library prep was done by the immunoSEQ multiplex PCR assay. TCRdb retrieved this table from immuneACCESS and kept in-frame rearrangements only. Not all clones are present; in checked studies, unresolved V genes account for under half, and no reason is known for the remainder. The sample data list more than 45,000 clones, and 88% of these were observed just once. The ten largest clones represent just over 20% of the sample. After being thawed and rested overnight, PBMC were stained with GMM-loaded CD1B tetramer, a Live/Dead dye and anti-CD3, and were then sorted on a FACS Aria II. C32 glucose monomycolate purified from Rhodococcus equi was loaded onto CD1B tetramers. Sequencing used CD1b-GMM tetramer-negative cells sorted from PBMCs. Explained via the paper, the cell subset or site label denotes: T cells not binding CD1B-GMM tetramer, sorted from same donor. The receptors come from an adult woman with latent tuberculosis.

The chain is built from TRBV6-1 and TRBJ1-1, with TRBD1 identical over 8 bases. The germline V gene encodes CDR1 MNHNS and CDR2 SASEGT. The CDR3 covers 17 residues. J lost 0 bases, V lost 2 bases, and 8 bases had no gene match. CDR3 amino acids: CASSEPWTGSMNTEAFF. The CDR3 nucleotides read TGTGCCAGCAGTGAACCCTGGACAGGGTCGATGAACACTGAAGCTTTCTTT.

This clone was seen once. The CDR3 spells CASSQDFLDYEQYF. In DNA, the CDR3 is TGCGCCAGCAGCCAGGACTTTCTTGACTACGAGCAGTACTTC. This chain joins TRBV4-3 and TRBJ2-7; tentatively, D is TRBD2 (5 bases). The CDR3 sequence is 14 residues long. Trimming took 3 bases from V and 3 from J, leaving 12 bases between them. CDR1 and CDR2 from the germline V gene are LGHNA and YSLEER.

V and J are TRBV14 and TRBJ1-2; possible D gene TRBD1, 5 bases. In germline, CDR1 is SGHDN, CDR2 FVKESK. The V gene lost 2 bases and the J gene lost 5 bases, with 9 bases spanning the gap. This CDR3 is 13 amino acids long. The DNA for the CDR3 is TGTGCCAGCAGCCAACCTGGGGCTTATGGCTACACCTTC. As protein: CASSQPGAYGYTF.